This TCR beta chain was captured in a study of CD4 T cells in relation to SARS-CoV-2 and coronaviruses. Overall study: After roughly 11 days of antigen culture, PBMC TCR beta CDR3s were sequenced. Convalescent patients had median age about 40 years, range roughly 20 to 80.

Deletions cut 6 bases from V and 2 bases from J, with 14 bases between. Germline assignment: CDR1 MNHEY and CDR2 SVGAGI. This CDR3 has 15 residues. Sorted naive or memory CD4+ cells met CEF peptides for approximately ten days. Study-wide points: About 64% of donors had memory CD4+ clonotypes crossrecognizing SARS-CoV-2 and common cold coronavirus spike.

On this clone itself: Antigen specificity is unknown.

Profiled with immunoSEQ multiplex PCR; TCRdb holds only in-frame clones, not every one. Altogether some 43,000 clones are present, almost 85% being singletons, with the ten largest covering about 1.5%. V and J are TRBV6-5 and TRBJ1-3; D may be TRBD1 (5 bases). Sequencing used naive CD4+ T cells from PBMCs, cultured in vitro. The subset: naive CD4+ T cells isolated by negative enrichment. The sequence came from an adult with COVID-19. The DNA for the CDR3 is TGTGCCAGCAGCCGCGGTTGGGGGACTGGAAACACCATATATTTT. This encodes CASSRGWGTGNTIYF.